This T cell receptor (beta chain) derives from a study of blood T cell repertoires in COVID-19. In the study overall: Sample material is recorded as cDNA or gDNA derived from T cells, B-cell-depleted T cells, or PBMCs.

As handled by the study authors: Amplification with reference gene primers provided the estimates of nucleated cell counts. Only in-frame clones appear in the TCRdb table, and some are missing; sequencing was by immunoSEQ multiplex PCR. Clone size and V and J calls were adopted from that table, with D and trimming inferred from the DNA. The data contain under 300,000 clones, about 81% of them seen just once; the ten biggest clones take up more than 1.1%. CDR1 is LNHDA and CDR2 is SQIVND in the germline V gene (reference sequence). Trimming shortened V by 5 bases and J by 7 bases, and 11 bases separated the two germline ends. The length of the CDR3 is 13 residues.

This receptor was taken from a human donor with COVID-19, enrolled during active disease. The donor label of this sample is uncertain. The chain recombines TRBV19 with TRBJ2-2, with D possibly matching TRBD1 (5 bases). Sequenced sample: peripheral blood. CDR3 sequence (DNA): TGTGCCAGTAGTCCACTTCAGGGCGGGGAGCTGTTTTTT. Translating gives CASSPLQGGELFF.